A selection of T cell receptor beta chains follows, all from one sample in a study of blood T cells in healthy people across ages. TCRdb recomputed calls from the 5' RACE reads with MiXCR, one row per CDR3 protein. The repertoire holds roughly 1,700,000 distinct CDR3 sequences, 28% seen once, with 7.7% in the top ten. The sequencing input was blood. These receptors all stem from a woman aged 25 to 39 in good health. Both conserved end residues are part of each CDR3. The order of the fields is D gene, J gene, V gene, clone size, CDR3 protein, CDR3 DNA. D genes are given only for firm matches. The size field is filled for only some rows; it gives once, few, many or a size class.

.,TRBJ2-5,TRBV20-1,.,CSATYLSRRGQETQYF,TGCAGTGCTACCTACCTCAGCCGCCGGGGGCAAGAGACCCAGTACTTC
.,TRBJ2-5,TRBV11-3,.,CASSQGVASGETQYF,TGTGCCAGCAGCCAAGGGGTGGCCTCTGGGGAGACCCAGTACTTC
.,TRBJ1-5,TRBV11-2,few,CASSLWGGNNQPQHF,TGTGCCAGCAGCTTATGGGGGGGGAACAATCAGCCCCAGCATTTT
TRBD1,TRBJ2-5,TRBV7-7,many,CASSPTGDGETQYF,TGTGCCAGCAGCCCGACAGGGGACGGAGAGACCCAGTACTTC
.,TRBJ1-1,TRBV12-3/TRBV12-4,.,CDSSLNGNTEAFF,TGTGACAGCAGTTTAAATGGAAACACTGAAGCTTTCTTT
TRBD2,TRBJ2-3,TRBV4-1,few,CASSQVGLAPSDTQYF,TGCGCCAGCAGCCAGGTGGGACTAGCTCCTTCAGATACGCAGTATTTT
TRBD2,TRBJ2-1,TRBV5-1,.,CASSISSGRAGNEQFF,TGCGCCAGCAGCATTTCTAGCGGGAGGGCGGGGAATGAGCAGTTCTTC
.,TRBJ2-7,TRBV20-1,many,CSALGSTYEQYF,TGCAGTGCTCTGGGCTCGACCTACGAGCAGTACTTC
.,TRBJ1-2,TRBV27,few,CASSTLQGGLDGYTF,TGTGCCAGCAGTACCCTACAGGGCGGGTTGGATGGCTACACCTTC
.,TRBJ2-1,TRBV14,.,CASSQVGFVETQFF,TGTGCCAGCAGCCAAGTCGGGTTCGTGGAGACCCAGTTCTTC
.,TRBJ2-1,TRBV5-1,.,CASSLGTSAGLYNEQFF,TGCGCCAGCAGCTTGGGGACGTCCGCGGGACTTTACAATGAGCAGTTCTTC
.,TRBJ2-1,TRBV10-3,few,CAISESKDRNEQFF,TGTGCCATCAGTGAGTCGAAGGACCGCAATGAGCAGTTCTTC
TRBD1,TRBJ1-3,TRBV4-3,many,CASSQTQGQGNTIYF,TGCGCCAGCAGCCAAACACAGGGGCAAGGAAACACCATATATTTT
.,TRBJ1-2,TRBV10-3,few,CAIGDRGNYGYTF,TGTGCCATCGGTGACAGAGGGAACTATGGCTACACCTTC
TRBD1,TRBJ1-2,TRBV29-1,few,CSGRRQGAYGYTF,TGCAGCGGGAGGCGACAGGGGGCTTATGGCTACACCTTC
.,TRBJ1-1,TRBV11-2,.,CASSPSTSTFTEAFF,TGTGCCAGCAGCCCGTCGACCTCTACTTTCACTGAAGCTTTCTTT
.,TRBJ2-5,TRBV10-2,many,CASKSAGVEGETQYF,TGCGCCAGCAAGTCGGCAGGGGTAGAGGGGGAGACCCAGTACTTC
.,TRBJ2-3,TRBV6-6,.,CASSYLQVPSTDTQYF,TGTGCCAGCAGTTACCTACAGGTACCTAGCACAGATACGCAGTATTTT
.,TRBJ2-4,TRBV7-2,.,CASSFSPGAFLAKNIQYF,TGTGCCAGCAGCTTTTCCCCCGGGGCCTTCCTAGCCAAAAACATTCAGTACTTC
TRBD2,TRBJ2-7,TRBV5-1,.,CTSSPHRGSGGPITYEQYF,TGCACCAGCAGCCCGCATAGGGGTAGCGGGGGGCCCATTACCTACGAGCAGTACTTC
.,TRBJ1-6,TRBV30,.,CARARGLNSPLHF,TGTGCCCGTGCGAGAGGACTCAATTCACCCCTCCACTTT
.,TRBJ2-2,TRBV12-3/TRBV12-4,.,CASTLEGHTPGELFF,TGTGCCAGCACCCTAGAGGGACATACCCCCGGGGAGCTGTTTTTT
.,TRBJ1-5,TRBV19,.,CASSNGQPSNQPQHF,TGTGCCAGTAGTAATGGACAGCCCTCCAATCAGCCCCAGCATTTT
.,TRBJ1-2,TRBV6-2/TRBV6-3,.,CASRRHDRIGYTF,TGTGCCAGCAGACGACACGACAGGATTGGCTACACCTTC
.,TRBJ1-2,TRBV20-1,few,CSARAGALNYGYTF,TGCAGTGCTAGAGCAGGGGCACTAAACTATGGCTACACCTTC
.,TRBJ1-2,TRBV20-1,few,CSGKGGANYGYTF,TGCAGTGGGAAGGGTGGCGCTAACTATGGCTACACCTTC
.,TRBJ2-3,TRBV5-1,many,CASSFWGPRTDTQYF,TGCGCCAGCAGCTTCTGGGGACCCCGCACAGATACGCAGTATTTT
.,TRBJ2-2,TRBV6-5,few,CASSYSERLRGELFF,TGTGCCAGCAGTTACTCCGAGAGGCTACGTGGGGAGCTGTTTTTT